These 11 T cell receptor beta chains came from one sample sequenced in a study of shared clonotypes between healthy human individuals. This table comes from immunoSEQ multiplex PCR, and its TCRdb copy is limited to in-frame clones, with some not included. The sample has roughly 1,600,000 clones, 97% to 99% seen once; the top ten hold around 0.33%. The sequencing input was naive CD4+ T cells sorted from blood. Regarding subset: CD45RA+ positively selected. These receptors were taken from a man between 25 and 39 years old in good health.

In DNA, the CDR3 is TGTGCCAGCAGCCTGACAGCCTCTAGCACAGATACGCAGTATTTT. Encoded protein: CASSLTASSTDTQYF. V and J are TRBV4-2 and TRBJ2-3; maybe TRBD1 (5 bases). The germline V gene encodes CDR1 LGHNA and CDR2 YNFKEQ. The CDR3 is made up of 15 amino acids. The V end was cut by 4 bases, the J end by 0 bases, with 11 bases between.

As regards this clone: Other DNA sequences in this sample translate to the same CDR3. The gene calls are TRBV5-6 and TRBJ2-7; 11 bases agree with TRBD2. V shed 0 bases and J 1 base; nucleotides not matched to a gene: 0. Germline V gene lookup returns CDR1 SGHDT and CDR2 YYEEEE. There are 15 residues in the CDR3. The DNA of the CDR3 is TGTGCCAGCAGCTTGGGACTAGCGGGGTCCTACGAGCAGTACTTC. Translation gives CASSLGLAGSYEQYF.

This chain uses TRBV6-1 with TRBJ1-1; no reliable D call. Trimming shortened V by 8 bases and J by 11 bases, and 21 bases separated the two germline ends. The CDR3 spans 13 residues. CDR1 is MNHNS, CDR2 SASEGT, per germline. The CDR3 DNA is TGTGCCAGCTCTGAGTCTTCTCTGGGTGAGGCTTTCTTT. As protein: CASSESSLGEAFF.

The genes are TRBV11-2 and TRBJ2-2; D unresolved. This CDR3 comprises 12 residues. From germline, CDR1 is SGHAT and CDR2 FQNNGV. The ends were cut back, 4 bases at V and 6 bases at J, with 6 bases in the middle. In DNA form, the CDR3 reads TGTGCCAGCAGCTGGAGAGCCGGGGAGCTGTTTTTT. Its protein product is CASSWRAGELFF.

The CDR3 DNA is TGTGCCAGCAGTGACCCCGCCCAGCCCCAGCATTTT. This gives the protein CASSDPAQPQHF. The V and J genes are TRBV28 and TRBJ1-5; D is uncertain. CDR1 and CDR2 (germline): MDHEN, SYDVKM. The CDR3 covers 12 residues. With 5 bases removed from V and 7 bases from J, the gap between germline ends came to 9 bases.

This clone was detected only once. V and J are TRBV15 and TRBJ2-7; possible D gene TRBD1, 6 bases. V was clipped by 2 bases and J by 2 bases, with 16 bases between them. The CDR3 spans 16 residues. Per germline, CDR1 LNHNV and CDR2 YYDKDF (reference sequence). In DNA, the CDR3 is TGTGCCACCAGCAGACTTTTGACAGGATTGACCTACGAGCAGTACTTC. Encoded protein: CATSRLLTGLTYEQYF.

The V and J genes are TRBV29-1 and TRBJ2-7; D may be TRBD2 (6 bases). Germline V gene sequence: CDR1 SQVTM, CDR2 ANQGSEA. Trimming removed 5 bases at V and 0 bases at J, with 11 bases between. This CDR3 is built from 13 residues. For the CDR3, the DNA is TGCAGCGTTCGGGGGAAGAGCTCCTACGAGCAGTACTTC. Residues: CSVRGKSSYEQYF.

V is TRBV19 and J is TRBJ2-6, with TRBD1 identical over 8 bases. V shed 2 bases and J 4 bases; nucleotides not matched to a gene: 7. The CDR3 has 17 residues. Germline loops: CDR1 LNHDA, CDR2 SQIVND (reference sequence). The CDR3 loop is CASSILVDRVGANVLTF. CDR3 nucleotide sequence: TGTGCCAGTAGTATATTGGTGGACAGGGTCGGGGCCAACGTCCTGACTTTC. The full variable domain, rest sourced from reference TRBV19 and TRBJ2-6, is DGGITQSPKYLFRKEGQNVTLSCEQNLNHDAMYWYRQDPGQGLRLIYYSQIVNDFQKGDIAEGYSVSREKKESFPLTVTSAQKNPTAFYLCASSILVDRVGANVLTFGAGSRLTVL.

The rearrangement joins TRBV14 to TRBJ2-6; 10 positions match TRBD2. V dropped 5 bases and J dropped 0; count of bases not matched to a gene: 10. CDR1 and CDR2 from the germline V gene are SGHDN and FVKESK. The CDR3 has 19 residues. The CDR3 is CASSLWGLAPTSGANVLTF. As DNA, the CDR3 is TGTGCCAGCAGCTTATGGGGACTAGCGCCAACCTCTGGGGCCAACGTCCTGACTTTC.

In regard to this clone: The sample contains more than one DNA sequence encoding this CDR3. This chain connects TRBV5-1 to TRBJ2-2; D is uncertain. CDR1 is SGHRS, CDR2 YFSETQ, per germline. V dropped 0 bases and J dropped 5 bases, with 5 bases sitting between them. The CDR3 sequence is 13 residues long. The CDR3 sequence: CASSLGSTGELFF. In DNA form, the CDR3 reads TGCGCCAGCAGCTTGGGCTCAACCGGGGAGCTGTTTTTT.

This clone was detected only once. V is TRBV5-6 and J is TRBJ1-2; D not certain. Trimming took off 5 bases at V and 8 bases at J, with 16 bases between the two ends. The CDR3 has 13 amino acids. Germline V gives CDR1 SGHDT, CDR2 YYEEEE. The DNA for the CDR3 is TGTGCCAGCAGGGGAGGCTCCATGAACGGCTACACCTTC. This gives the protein CASRGGSMNGYTF.